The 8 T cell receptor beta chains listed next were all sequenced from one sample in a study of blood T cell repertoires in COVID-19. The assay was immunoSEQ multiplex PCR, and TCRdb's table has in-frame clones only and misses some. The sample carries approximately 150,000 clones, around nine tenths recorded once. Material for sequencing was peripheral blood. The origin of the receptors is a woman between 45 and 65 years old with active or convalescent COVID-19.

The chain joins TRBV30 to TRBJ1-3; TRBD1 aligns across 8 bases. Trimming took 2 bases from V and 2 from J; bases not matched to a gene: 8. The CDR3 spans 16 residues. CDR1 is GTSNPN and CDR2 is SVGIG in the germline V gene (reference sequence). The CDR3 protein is CAWSNGGQGTGNTIYF. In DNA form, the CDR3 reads TGTGCCTGGAGTAACGGAGGACAGGGAACTGGAAACACCATATATTTT. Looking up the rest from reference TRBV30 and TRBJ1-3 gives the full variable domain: SQTIHQWPATLVQPVGSPLSLECTVEGTSNPNLYWYRQAAGRGLQLLFYSVGIGQISSEVPQNLSASRPQDRQFILSSKKLLLSDSGFYLCAWSNGGQGTGNTIYFGEGSWLTVV.

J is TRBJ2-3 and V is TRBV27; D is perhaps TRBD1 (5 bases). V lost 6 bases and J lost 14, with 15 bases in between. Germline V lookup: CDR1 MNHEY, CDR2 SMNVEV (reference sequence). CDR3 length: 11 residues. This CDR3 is CASRQTARSYF. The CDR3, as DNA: TGTGCCAGCAGACAGACAGCCCGGTCGTATTTT.

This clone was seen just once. The CDR3 is CAWLGRQGYEQYF. In nucleotides, the CDR3 is TGTGCCTGGTTGGGTCGACAGGGATACGAGCAGTACTTC. The gene calls are TRBV30 and TRBJ2-7; 7 bases agree with TRBD1. Germline lookup yields CDR1 GTSNPN and CDR2 SVGIG (reference sequence). This CDR3 is built from 13 residues. With V trimmed by 5 bases and J by 4 bases, 8 bases remained unmatched.

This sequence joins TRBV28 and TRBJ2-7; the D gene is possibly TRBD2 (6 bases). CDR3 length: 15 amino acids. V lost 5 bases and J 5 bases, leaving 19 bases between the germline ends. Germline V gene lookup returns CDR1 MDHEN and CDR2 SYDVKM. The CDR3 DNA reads TGTGCCAGCAGTCCCTCCTCCAGCGGAGGGAACGAGCAGTACTTC. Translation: CASSPSSSGGNEQYF.

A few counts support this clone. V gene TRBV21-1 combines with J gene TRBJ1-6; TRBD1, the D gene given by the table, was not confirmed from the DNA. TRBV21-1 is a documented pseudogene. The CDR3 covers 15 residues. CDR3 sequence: CASSKVAGVDSPLHF. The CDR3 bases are TGTGCCAGCAGCAAGGTAGCAGGGGTTGATTCACCCCTCCACTTT.

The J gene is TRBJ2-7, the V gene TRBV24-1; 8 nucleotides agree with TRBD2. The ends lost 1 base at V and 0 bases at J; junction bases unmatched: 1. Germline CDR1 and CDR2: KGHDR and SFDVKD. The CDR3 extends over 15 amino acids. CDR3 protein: CATSDFAGGSYEQYF. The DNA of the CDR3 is TGTGCCACCAGTGATTTTGCGGGAGGCTCCTACGAGCAGTACTTC.

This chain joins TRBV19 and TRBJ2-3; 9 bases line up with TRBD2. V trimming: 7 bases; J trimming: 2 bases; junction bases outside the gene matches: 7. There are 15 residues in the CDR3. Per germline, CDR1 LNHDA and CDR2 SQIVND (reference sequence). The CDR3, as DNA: TGTGCCAGTAACCCGACTAGCGGAATCACAGATACGCAGTATTTT. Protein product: CASNPTSGITDTQYF.

CDR3 bases: TGTGCCAGCAGTTTGGATCCGGACAGGGGGCAGGCTGGCTACACCTTC. It is translated as CASSLDPDRGQAGYTF. The chain has TRBV28 and TRBJ1-2; 11 positions agree with TRBD1. The CDR3 contains 16 residues. Trimming took 3 bases from V and 7 from J; bases not matched to a gene: 10. The V gene's germline CDR1 is MDHEN and CDR2 SYDVKM.